The 8 T cell receptor beta chains in this list originate from one sample, sequenced in a study of cytomegalovirus exposure and HLA in healthy donors. The PCR contained 60 Vbeta and 13 Jbeta primers. Sequencing was performed with immunoSEQ multiplex PCR; in TCRdb, only in-frame clones are kept and a portion is missing. The table shows fewer than 200,000 clones, with around 68% occurring only once. Sequencing used PBMCs. These receptors all stem from a man between 50 and 59 years old in good health and CMV-seronegative.

This clone was detected only a few times. The J gene is TRBJ1-1, the V gene TRBV27; 9 bases agree with TRBD1. Germline CDR1 and CDR2: MNHEY and SMNVEV (reference sequence). V dropped 5 bases and J dropped 1; count of bases not matched to a gene: 14. The CDR3 is made up of 18 amino acids. CDR3 coding DNA: TGTGCCAGCAGTGTGTTACCCGGGACAGGGAGTACGAACACTGAAGCTTTCTTT. Amino acid sequence: CASSVLPGTGSTNTEAFF.

The V and J genes are TRBV29-1 and TRBJ1-2; D gene ambiguous. Germline loops: CDR1 SQVTM, CDR2 ANQGSEA. Trimming left V 6 bases short and J 4 bases short, with 12 bases between. There are 12 residues in the CDR3. This CDR3 reads CSVLAGVYGYTF. In DNA form, the CDR3 reads TGCAGCGTCCTGGCCGGGGTCTATGGCTACACCTTC.

To note about this clone: One junction end disagrees with the germline gene, perhaps due to a read error. The chain carries TRBV7-9 and TRBJ2-3; tentatively, D is TRBD2 (5 bases). Per the germline V gene, CDR1 is SEHNR and CDR2 is FQNEAQ (reference sequence). The CDR3 extends over 13 amino acids. The chain's CDR3 is CSSSLLGRDTQYF. In DNA, the CDR3 is TGTTCCAGCAGCTTACTAGGTAGAGATACGCAGTATTTT.

V usage is TRBV18 and J usage is TRBJ2-7; 8 bases match TRBD1. Trimming cost V 5 bases and J 2 bases; bases outside gene matches: 11. The germline V gene has CDR1 KGHSH and CDR2 LQKENI. The CDR3 is 16 residues long. The DNA of the CDR3 is TGTGCCAGCTCAGCCGGACAGGGAAATTTGGCCTACGAGCAGTACTTC. It translates to CASSAGQGNLAYEQYF.

As to this clone: The same CDR3 arises from other DNA sequences in this sample as well. CDR3 amino acids: CASSSLSGVNTEAFF. In DNA form, the CDR3 reads TGTGCCAGCAGCTCCCTATCGGGGGTGAACACTGAAGCTTTCTTT. The rearrangement uses TRBV7-6 and TRBJ1-1, with D maybe TRBD1 (5 bases). V was cut by 4 bases and J by 0 bases, with 12 bases left in between. The CDR3 extends over 15 amino acids. Germline V gene sequence: CDR1 SGHVS, CDR2 FNYEAQ.

The sample holds one count of this clone. V is TRBV5-1 and J is TRBJ1-5; D is possibly TRBD1 (5 bases). Trimming cost V 0 bases and J 5 bases, with 9 bases left between them. The CDR3 is made up of 14 amino acids. Germline V gives CDR1 SGHRS, CDR2 YFSETQ. The CDR3 region has the DNA TGCGCCAGCAGCTTGGACGGCAGGGATCAGCCCCAGCATTTT. This codes for CASSLDGRDQPQHF. The entire variable domain, with the rest obtained from reference TRBV5-1 and TRBJ1-5, is as follows: KAGVTQTPRYLIKTRGQQVTLSCSPISGHRSVSWYQQTPGQGLQFLFEYFSETQRNKGNFPGRFSGRQFSNSRSEMNVSTLELGDSALYLCASSLDGRDQPQHFGDGTRLSIL.

Only one count was recorded for this clone. This chain links TRBV5-1 with TRBJ1-2; 8 bases are shared with TRBD1. CDR3 length: 15 residues. Germline assignment: CDR1 SGHRS and CDR2 YFSETQ. Unmatched junction bases numbered 7, after V lost 3 bases and J lost 3 bases. The CDR3 is CASSSTGETYYGYTF. The CDR3 nucleotides read TGCGCCAGCAGCTCGACAGGGGAAACCTACTATGGCTACACCTTC.

The chain recombines TRBV5-1 with TRBJ2-2; 8 bases are shared with TRBD1. The CDR3 loop spans 15 amino acids. The germline CDR1 and CDR2 sequences are SGHRS and YFSETQ. V was pared by 1 base and J by 5 bases, with 4 bases of the junction left unmatched. In DNA form, the CDR3 reads TGCGCCAGCAGCTTGATTGGACAGGGTACCGGGGAGCTGTTTTTT. It yields the protein CASSLIGQGTGELFF.